The 24 T cell receptor beta chains below all came from one sample that was sequenced in a study of blood T cell repertoires in COVID-19. The protocol was immunoSEQ multiplex PCR, while the TCRdb copy is restricted to in-frame clones and leaves out a portion. The data show 150,000 to 200,000 clones, with almost 90% seen just once and 0.62% held by the top ten. Material for sequencing was peripheral blood. The receptors shown here come from a man aged 50 to 59 with acute or convalescent COVID-19.

The chain couples TRBV5-1 to TRBJ1-2, with no clear D. The germline V gene has CDR1 SGHRS and CDR2 YFSETQ. V was cut by 2 bases and J by 0 bases, with 8 bases left in between. This CDR3 is 14 amino acids long. The chain's CDR3 is CASSLASSNYGYTF. The CDR3 nucleotides are TGCGCCAGCAGCTTAGCGTCTTCTAACTATGGCTACACCTTC. Together with reference TRBV5-1 and TRBJ1-2, the CDR3 gives the full variable domain: KAGVTQTPRYLIKTRGQQVTLSCSPISGHRSVSWYQQTPGQGLQFLFEYFSETQRNKGNFPGRFSGRQFSNSRSEMNVSTLELGDSALYLCASSLASSNYGYTFGSGTRLTVV.

This clone was counted only a few times. The V call is TRBV18, the J call TRBJ2-7, with a possible D match to TRBD1 (6 bases). Trimming removed 3 bases from V and 3 bases from J, with 12 bases in between. The CDR3 contains 14 residues. CDR1 is KGHSH and CDR2 is LQKENI in the germline V gene. In nucleotides, the CDR3 is TGTGCCAGCTCACCCAGCAGGACAGTCTACGAGCAGTACTTC. Protein sequence: CASSPSRTVYEQYF.

The genes are TRBV5-6 and TRBJ1-6; D unclear. Trimming removed 5 bases at V and 7 bases at J, with 7 bases between. This CDR3 region has 12 residues. Germline V gene sequence: CDR1 SGHDT, CDR2 YYEEEE. The CDR3 reads CASRQLNSPLHF. CDR3 coding DNA: TGTGCCAGCAGGCAGTTGAATTCACCCCTCCACTTT.

The chain carries TRBV5-1 and TRBJ2-3, with 7 bases aligning to TRBD1. V lost 5 bases to trimming and J lost 3 bases; unmatched junction nucleotides: 9. Germline V gene lookup returns CDR1 SGHRS and CDR2 YFSETQ. The CDR3 length is 15 residues. The chain's CDR3 is CASSRGTGVTDTQYF. In DNA, the CDR3 is TGCGCCAGCAGTCGGGGAACAGGGGTTACAGATACGCAGTATTTT. Together with reference TRBV5-1 and TRBJ2-3, the CDR3 gives the full variable domain: KAGVTQTPRYLIKTRGQQVTLSCSPISGHRSVSWYQQTPGQGLQFLFEYFSETQRNKGNFPGRFSGRQFSNSRSEMNVSTLELGDSALYLCASSRGTGVTDTQYFGPGTRLTVL.

Only one count was recorded for this clone. CDR3 amino acids: CASDPRAGGPDEQFF. The CDR3 DNA is TGTGCCAGCGACCCCAGGGCGGGGGGGCCCGATGAGCAGTTCTTC. This sequence joins TRBV7-9 and TRBJ2-1; 9 bases are a match to TRBD2. The junction had 13 bases not matched to a gene; V was cut back by 8 bases and J by 8 bases. Germline V gene data show CDR1 as SEHNR and CDR2 as FQNEAQ (reference sequence). The CDR3 extends over 15 amino acids.

This rearrangement joins TRBV20-1 to TRBJ1-5; D gene unclear. Germline V lookup: CDR1 DFQATT, CDR2 SNEGSKA (reference sequence). The CDR3 has 15 residues. V was pared by 3 bases and J by 2 bases, with 14 bases between. CDR3 amino acids: CSASGWQAGNQPQHF. The CDR3 DNA sequence: TGCAGTGCTAGTGGGTGGCAGGCCGGCAATCAGCCCCAGCATTTT.

The chain combines TRBV18 with TRBJ1-3; a possible D gene is TRBD1 (6 bases). Trimming removed 5 bases at V and 7 bases at J, with 15 bases between. There are 14 residues in the CDR3. The germline CDR1 and CDR2 sequences are KGHSH and LQKENI. The CDR3 region is CASSRDTRGNTIYF. CDR3 bases: TGTGCCAGCTCAAGGGACACGCGAGGGAACACCATATATTTT.

This clone was seen a few times. Germline is not matched at one junction end, which may reflect a read error. V and J are TRBV10-2 and TRBJ2-3; D gene uncertain. Germline values: CDR1 WSHSY, CDR2 SAAADI. The CDR3 totals 10 residues. The CDR3 DNA is TGCGCCAGCAGTGAGACTACGCCGTATTTT. Residues: CASSETTPYF.

The chain links TRBV27 to TRBJ1-5; possible D gene TRBD1, 5 bases. In germline, CDR1 is MNHEY, CDR2 SMNVEV (reference sequence). The V and J ends lost 5 bases and 0 bases respectively, with 14 bases between them. The CDR3 length is 16 residues. The CDR3 DNA reads as TGTGCCAGCAGTCCCCGTTGGGACTATAGCAATCAGCCCCAGCATTTT. It is translated as CASSPRWDYSNQPQHF.

This clone was seen only once. The V gene is TRBV6-1, the J gene TRBJ2-5; TRBD1 matches 11 bases. CDR3 length: 17 amino acids. CDR1 is MNHNS and CDR2 is SASEGT in the germline V gene. V shed 1 base, J shed 5 bases, and the junction held 9 bases outside the gene matches. The CDR3 spells CASSEGYGTGGDETQYF. CDR3 coding DNA: TGTGCCAGCAGTGAAGGTTACGGGACAGGGGGAGATGAGACCCAGTACTTC.

This chain uses TRBV5-1 with TRBJ2-4, with TRBD2 matching 10 bases. V was pared by 1 base and J by 0 bases, with 1 base of the junction left unmatched. The CDR3 extends over 16 amino acids. Germline CDR1 SGHRS, CDR2 YFSETQ. The CDR3: CASSLSGRVAKNIQYF. The CDR3, as DNA: TGCGCCAGCAGCTTGAGCGGGAGGGTAGCCAAAAACATTCAGTACTTC.

The gene calls are TRBV4-2 and TRBJ2-3; 13 nucleotides line up with TRBD2. The germline V gene encodes CDR1 LGHNA and CDR2 YNFKEQ. J gave up 0 bases and V 2 bases, and 14 bases lay outside the gene matches. The CDR3 is 21 amino acids. The DNA of the CDR3 is TGTGCCAGCAGCCAACAAAGAACCGGGACTAGCGGGACACCAAGCACAGATACGCAGTATTTT. Residues: CASSQQRTGTSGTPSTDTQYF.

This chain uses TRBV20-1 with TRBJ1-1; D is uncertain. V lost 5 bases to trimming and J lost 4 bases, with 8 bases between them. Germline loops: CDR1 DFQATT, CDR2 SNEGSKA (reference sequence). This CDR3 has 11 amino acids. CDR3 sequence (DNA): TGCAGTGCTGAGGGTGTCACTGAAGCTTTCTTT. This translates into CSAEGVTEAFF.

The V and J genes are TRBV7-9 and TRBJ2-3, with 11 bases that match TRBD1. The length of the CDR3 is 16 residues. Trimming removed 5 bases from V and 4 bases from J; junction bases left unmatched: 8. In germline, CDR1 is SEHNR, CDR2 FQNEAQ (reference sequence). CDR3 DNA: TGTGCCAGCAGCGCGGACAGGGGGCGACGATCAGATACGCAGTATTTT. It codes for CASSADRGRRSDTQYF.

The chain employs TRBV7-2 and TRBJ2-3; TRBD2 is a possible D gene (7 bases). The CDR3 consists of 13 residues. Germline V lookup: CDR1 SGHTA, CDR2 FQGNSA. Trimming removed 2 bases from V and 5 bases from J, with 8 bases in between. Written as DNA, the CDR3 is TGTGCCAGCAGCTTAAGGGGGGGAGATACGCAGTATTTT. Translating gives CASSLRGGDTQYF.

This clone was counted a single time. The CDR3: CASSVGGARTYNEQFF. Here the CDR3 DNA reads TGTGCCAGCAGTGTGGGGGGGGCCAGGACCTACAATGAGCAGTTCTTC. The chain is built from TRBV28 and TRBJ2-1; a weak D match, TRBD2 (7 bases). Trimming removed 5 bases from V and 2 bases from J, with 16 bases in between. CDR3 length: 16 residues. Germline V gene sequence: CDR1 MDHEN, CDR2 SYDVKM.

This CDR3 is CASSFHTSGDYNEQFF. CDR3 in DNA: TGTGCCAGCAGCTTCCATACTAGCGGGGATTACAATGAGCAGTTCTTC. The V gene is TRBV7-3, the J gene TRBJ2-1; 10 bases map to TRBD2. This CDR3 has 16 residues. The V gene end was trimmed by 3 bases and the J gene end by 4 bases; junction bases not matched to a gene: 6. In germline, CDR1 is SGHTA, CDR2 FQGTGA.

The chain employs TRBV6-2 or TRBV6-3 and TRBJ2-7; no definite D call. This CDR3 is 13 amino acids long. Germline CDR1 reads MNHEY; CDR2 reads SVGEGT. V shed 0 bases and J shed 10 bases, with 13 bases lying between them. The CDR3 coding sequence is TGTGCCAGCAGTTACTCGCGAATTACCCCCCAGTACGTC. Protein product: CASSYSRITPQYV.

The CDR3 sequence: CASSWDRRGEAFF. The CDR3 DNA reads TGCGCCAGCAGCTGGGACAGGAGGGGCGAAGCTTTCTTT. The chain recombines TRBV5-1 with TRBJ1-1; 8 bases map to TRBD1. This CDR3 is 13 amino acids long. J gave up 8 bases and V 3 bases, and 6 bases lay outside the gene matches. Germline V CDR1 and CDR2: SGHRS, YFSETQ.

This chain uses TRBV3-1 (or the pseudogene TRBV3-2) with TRBJ1-6; 7 bases match TRBD1. CDR3 length: 14 residues. In germline, CDR1 is LGHDT, CDR2 YNNKEL (reference sequence). Trimming at V came to 4 bases and at J to 6 bases, leaving 3 bases not matched to a gene. The CDR3 protein is CASSPWDSNSPLHF. CDR3 in DNA: TGTGCCAGCAGCCCGTGGGACAGTAATTCACCCCTCCACTTT.

This clone was detected a few times. The V gene is TRBV5-4, the J gene TRBJ2-7, with 7 bases that match TRBD2. This CDR3 region has 14 residues. Germline CDR1 and CDR2: SGHNT and YYREEE (reference sequence). V lost 4 bases, J lost 0 bases, and 4 bases stayed unmatched. Here the CDR3 reads CASSRTGGSYEQYF. The CDR3 DNA sequence: TGTGCCAGCAGCAGGACGGGGGGCTCCTACGAGCAGTACTTC.

The chain has TRBV6-5 and TRBJ2-1, with 12 bases fitting TRBD1. The CDR3 length is 15 residues. V lost 3 bases to trimming and J lost 8 bases; unmatched junction nucleotides: 5. CDR1 is MNHEY, CDR2 SVGAGI, per germline. The CDR3 region has the DNA TGTGCCAGCAGTTATTCGGGACAGGGGGCCGATGAGCAGTTCTTC. This translates into CASSYSGQGADEQFF.

DNA of the CDR3: TGTGCCAGCAGCGTAGAACCGGCAGGGGTGGCAGATACGCAGTATTTT. As protein: CASSVEPAGVADTQYF. V and J are TRBV9 and TRBJ2-3, with TRBD1 as a possible D gene (6 bases). Germline assignment: CDR1 SGDLS and CDR2 YYNGEE. The CDR3 has 16 residues. The V end was cut by 0 bases, the J end by 4 bases, with 15 bases between.

The genes are TRBV6-2 or TRBV6-3 and TRBJ2-1; TRBD2 agrees at 13 bases. CDR1 is MNHEY, CDR2 SVGEGT, per germline. The CDR3 contains 19 residues. Trimming cost V 0 bases and J 0 bases; bases outside gene matches: 5. Written as DNA, the CDR3 is TGTGCCAGCAGTTACTCCCTGGGACTAGCGGGAAGCTCCTACAATGAGCAGTTCTTC. Its translation is CASSYSLGLAGSSYNEQFF.